This T cell receptor (beta chain) comes out of a study of cytomegalovirus exposure and HLA in healthy donors. Study results and limitations: Diagnosis of cytomegalovirus status made by the classifier reportedly showed high specificity and sensitivity. A few chains tied to CMV proved CMV antigen-specific in vitro. Generally TCR sequences proved uncommon, though certain public TCRs appeared in numerous donors.

Germline V gene sequence: CDR1 SGHNT, CDR2 YYREEE (reference sequence). This CDR3 is 15 amino acids long. V gave up 7 bases and J gave up 5 bases, with 19 bases separating them. Produced via immunoSEQ multiplex PCR; TCRdb's table is partial and in-frame only. This sample has about 240,000 clones, with around nine tenths found just once. Note on this clone: Its antigen is currently unknown.

The clonotype originates from a young man in good health and CMV-seronegative. Sample: PBMCs. The gene calls are TRBV5-4 and TRBJ2-1; tentative D call: TRBD2 (5 bases). For the CDR3, the DNA is TGTGCCAGCCCCCCTTCTGGACTCTCTCACAATGAGCAGTTCTTC. Its protein is CASPPSGLSHNEQFF.